This TCR beta chain was found in a study of regulatory T cells in long-lasting Graves disease. The overall study: Recently diagnosed Graves' patients had received antithyroid drugs for under 3 months.

The sample's time point: newly diagnosed GD, antithyroid drugs for less than 3 months. PBMCs were the source of the RNA used for TCR sequencing. Graves' disease diagnosis followed American Thyroid Association guidelines. This clonotype was seen repeatedly, ten times or more. Its antigen remains unidentified. Findings of the study overall: The study found TRBV28, TRBJ1-2 and TRBJ2-5 favored in persistent disease.

Building of the TCR beta libraries involved iRepertoire HTBI primers and Arm-PCR of CDR3 regions. Authors' analysis steps: Across the samples, identification revealed just over 60 TRBV and 13 to 15 TRBJ segments. TCRdb analysed the multiplex PCR reads with MiXCR anew, one entry per CDR3 protein. These V and J calls are TCRdb output, not the study's own analysis. The table lists about 370,000 distinct CDR3 sequences, around a sixth of them singletons, with about a fifth in the top ten. Germline V CDR1 and CDR2: MDHEN, SYDVKM. The CDR3 runs to 14 residues. Trimming took off 4 bases at V and 4 bases at J, with 10 bases between the two ends.

The receptor was derived from a female donor with Graves disease. Here the sequenced sample was peripheral blood mononuclear cells (PBMCs), taken at new diagnosis, from a patient treated with antithyroid drugs. The chain has TRBV28 and TRBJ2-2, with TRBD1 as a possible D gene (5 bases). The CDR3 region has the DNA TGTGCCAGCAGTTGGACACCGGGCACCGGGGAGCTGTTTTTT. Protein product: CASSWTPGTGELFF.